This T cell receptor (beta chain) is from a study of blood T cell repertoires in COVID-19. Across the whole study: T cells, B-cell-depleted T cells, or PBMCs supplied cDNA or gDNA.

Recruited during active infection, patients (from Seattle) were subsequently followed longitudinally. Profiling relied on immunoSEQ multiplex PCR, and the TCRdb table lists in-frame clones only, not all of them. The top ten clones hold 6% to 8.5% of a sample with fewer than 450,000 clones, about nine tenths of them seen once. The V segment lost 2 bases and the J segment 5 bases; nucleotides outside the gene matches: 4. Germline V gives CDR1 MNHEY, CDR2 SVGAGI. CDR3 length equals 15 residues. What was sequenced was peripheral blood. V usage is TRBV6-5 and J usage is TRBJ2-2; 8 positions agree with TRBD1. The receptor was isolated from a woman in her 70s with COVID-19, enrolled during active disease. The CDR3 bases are TGTGCCAGCAGTTACGGGACAGGCAAGACCGGGGAGCTGTTTTTT. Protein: CASSYGTGKTGELFF.